The clone carrying this TCR beta chain came up many times. This entry is derived from a study of neurological immune-mediated disorders. The output of every sequencing run, over 160 million TCR-beta sequences, came from 15-18 subjects. One entry per CDR3 protein, called by TCRdb with MiXCR from the 5' RACE reads. This table has tens of thousands of distinct CDR3 sequences, under 15% appearing once. Germline CDR1 is MNHNS and CDR2 is SASEGT. The CDR3 covers 12 residues. Trimming cost V 2 bases and J 6 bases, with 7 bases left between them. Time point of the sample: longitudinal time-point 2. The starting material, 2 million PBMCs stored at -80 C, gave rise to the unsorted libraries.

Sequenced material: PBMCs. This clonotype was obtained from a female donor with HTLV-1-associated myelopathy (HAM/TSP). The chain combines TRBV6-1 with TRBJ1-1, with no clear D. CDR3 sequence: CASSEMGAEAFF. Here the CDR3 DNA reads TGTGCCAGCAGTGAAATGGGAGCTGAAGCTTTCTTT.